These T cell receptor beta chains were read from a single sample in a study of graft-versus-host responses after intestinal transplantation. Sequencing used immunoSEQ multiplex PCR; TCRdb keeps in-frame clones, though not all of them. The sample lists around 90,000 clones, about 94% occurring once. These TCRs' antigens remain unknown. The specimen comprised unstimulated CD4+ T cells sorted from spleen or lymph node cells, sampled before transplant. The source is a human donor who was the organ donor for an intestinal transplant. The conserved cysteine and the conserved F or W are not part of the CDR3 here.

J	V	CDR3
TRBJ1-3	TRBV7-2	ASSLDPGGGNTIY
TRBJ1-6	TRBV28	ASSLADYNSPLH
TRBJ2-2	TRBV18	ASSPRQGPLGELF
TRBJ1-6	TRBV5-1	ASSFGGPDNSPLH
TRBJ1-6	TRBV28	ASSRGGDNSPLH
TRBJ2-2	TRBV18	ASSPRDPRNTGELF
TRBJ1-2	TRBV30	AWSAVGQGLYGYT
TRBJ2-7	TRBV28	ASTGGSYEQY
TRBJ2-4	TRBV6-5	ASSVTSGNIQY
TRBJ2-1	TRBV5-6	ASSLEAGWEANEQF